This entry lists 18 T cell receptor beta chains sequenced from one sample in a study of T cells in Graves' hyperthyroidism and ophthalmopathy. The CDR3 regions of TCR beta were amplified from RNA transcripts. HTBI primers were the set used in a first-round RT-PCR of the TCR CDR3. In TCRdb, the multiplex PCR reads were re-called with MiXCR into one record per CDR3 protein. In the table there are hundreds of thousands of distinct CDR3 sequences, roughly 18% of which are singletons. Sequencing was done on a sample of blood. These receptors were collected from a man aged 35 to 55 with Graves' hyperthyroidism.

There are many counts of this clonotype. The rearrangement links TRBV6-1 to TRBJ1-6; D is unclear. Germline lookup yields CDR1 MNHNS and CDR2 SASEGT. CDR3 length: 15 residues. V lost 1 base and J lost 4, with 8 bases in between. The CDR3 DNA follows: TGTGCCAGCAGTGAAGATGGGCGATATAATTCACCCCTCCACTTT. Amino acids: CASSEDGRYNSPLHF.

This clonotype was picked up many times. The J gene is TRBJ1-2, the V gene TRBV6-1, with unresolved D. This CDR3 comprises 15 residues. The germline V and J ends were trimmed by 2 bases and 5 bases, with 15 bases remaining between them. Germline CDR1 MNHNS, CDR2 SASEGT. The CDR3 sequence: CASSEFGSSVYGYTF. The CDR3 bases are TGTGCCAGCAGTGAATTTGGCAGCTCAGTTTATGGCTACACCTTC.

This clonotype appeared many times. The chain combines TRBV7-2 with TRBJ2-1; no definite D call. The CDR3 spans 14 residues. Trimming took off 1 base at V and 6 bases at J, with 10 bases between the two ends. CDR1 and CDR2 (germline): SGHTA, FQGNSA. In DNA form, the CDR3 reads TGTGCCAGCAGCTTAGATAACGGCCCCAATGAGCAGTTCTTC. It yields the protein CASSLDNGPNEQFF.

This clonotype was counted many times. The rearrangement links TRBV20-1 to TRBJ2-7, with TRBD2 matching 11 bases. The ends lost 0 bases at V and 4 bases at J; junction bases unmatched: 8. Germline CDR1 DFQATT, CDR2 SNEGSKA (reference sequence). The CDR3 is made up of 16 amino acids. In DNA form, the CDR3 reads TGCAGTGCTAGAGATCTATTGGGGACTAGCGGATACGAGCAGTACTTC. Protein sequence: CSARDLLGTSGYEQYF.

The CDR3 region has the DNA TGTGCCAGCAGCTCCTTTGCGGGGGGCCGGGGCGAGCAGTACTTC. Translated: CASSSFAGGRGEQYF. The rearrangement links TRBV11-2 to TRBJ2-7, with 8 bases lining up with TRBD2. The J segment lost 6 bases and the V segment lost 4 bases, leaving 11 bases of the junction unmatched. The germline CDR1 and CDR2 sequences are SGHAT and FQNNGV. The CDR3 is 15 amino acids.

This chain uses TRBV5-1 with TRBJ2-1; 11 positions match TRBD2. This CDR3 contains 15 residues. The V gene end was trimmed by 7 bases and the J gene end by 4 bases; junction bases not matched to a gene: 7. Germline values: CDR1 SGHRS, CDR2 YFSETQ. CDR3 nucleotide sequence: TGCGCCAGCGTTAGCGGGGGGGAAGTTTACAATGAGCAGTTCTTC. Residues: CASVSGGEVYNEQFF.

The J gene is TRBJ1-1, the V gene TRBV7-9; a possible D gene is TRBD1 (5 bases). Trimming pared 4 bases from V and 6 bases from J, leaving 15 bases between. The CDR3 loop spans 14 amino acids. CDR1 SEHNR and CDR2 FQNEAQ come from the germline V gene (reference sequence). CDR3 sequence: CASSSGRSFAEAFF. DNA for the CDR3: TGTGCCAGCAGCTCGGGACGCTCGTTCGCTGAAGCTTTCTTT.

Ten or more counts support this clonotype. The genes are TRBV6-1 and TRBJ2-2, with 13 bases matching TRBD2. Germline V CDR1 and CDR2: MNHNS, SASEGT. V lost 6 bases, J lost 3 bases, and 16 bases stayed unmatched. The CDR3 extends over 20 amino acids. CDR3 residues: CASREYTSGGAPRDTGELFF. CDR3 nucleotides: TGTGCCAGCAGGGAATACACTAGCGGGGGGGCCCCTCGGGACACCGGGGAGCTGTTTTTT.

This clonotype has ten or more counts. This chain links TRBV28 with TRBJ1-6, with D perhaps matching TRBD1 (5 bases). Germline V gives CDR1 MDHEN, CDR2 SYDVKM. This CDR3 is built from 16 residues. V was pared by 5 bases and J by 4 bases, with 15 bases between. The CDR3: CASSRDEGLYNSPLHF. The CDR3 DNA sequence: TGTGCCAGCAGTCGCGACGAGGGGTTGTATAATTCACCCCTCCACTTT.

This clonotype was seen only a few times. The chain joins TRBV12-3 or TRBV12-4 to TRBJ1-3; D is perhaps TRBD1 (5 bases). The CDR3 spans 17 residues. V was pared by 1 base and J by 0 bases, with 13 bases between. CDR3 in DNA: TGTGCCAGCAGTTTAGATTTCGGGGGATACTCTGGAAACACCATATATTTT. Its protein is CASSLDFGGYSGNTIYF.

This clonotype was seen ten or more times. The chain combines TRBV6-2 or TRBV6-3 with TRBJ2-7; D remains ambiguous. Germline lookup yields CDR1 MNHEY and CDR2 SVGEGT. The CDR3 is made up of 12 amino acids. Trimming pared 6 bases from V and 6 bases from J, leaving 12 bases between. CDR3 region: CASSPQAGEQYF. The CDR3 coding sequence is TGTGCCAGCAGCCCCCAGGCTGGCGAGCAGTACTTC.

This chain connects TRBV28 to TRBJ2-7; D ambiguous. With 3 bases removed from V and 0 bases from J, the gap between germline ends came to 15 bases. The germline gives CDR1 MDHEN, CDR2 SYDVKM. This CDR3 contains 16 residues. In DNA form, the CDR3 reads TGTGCCAGCAGTTTCTCTCTTTCGATAAGCTCCTACGAGCAGTACTTC. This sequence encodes CASSFSLSISSYEQYF.

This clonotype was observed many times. CDR3 sequence (DNA): TGTGCCAGCAGCCCAGCGGGGACAGGGGGTAATTCACCCCTCCACTTT. Translated: CASSPAGTGGNSPLHF. The genes are TRBV11-1 and TRBJ1-6; 11 bases line up with TRBD1. The CDR3 extends over 16 amino acids. Germline-derived CDR1 and CDR2 are SGHAT and FQDESV (reference sequence). The V and J ends lost 5 bases and 6 bases, in that order; junction bases with no gene match: 6.

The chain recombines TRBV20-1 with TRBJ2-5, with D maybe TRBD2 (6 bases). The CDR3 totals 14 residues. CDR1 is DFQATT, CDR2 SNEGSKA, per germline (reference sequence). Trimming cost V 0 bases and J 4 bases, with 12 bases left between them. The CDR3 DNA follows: TGCAGTGCTAGAGAGGGGACGGGGGTAGAGACCCAGTACTTC. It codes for CSAREGTGVETQYF.

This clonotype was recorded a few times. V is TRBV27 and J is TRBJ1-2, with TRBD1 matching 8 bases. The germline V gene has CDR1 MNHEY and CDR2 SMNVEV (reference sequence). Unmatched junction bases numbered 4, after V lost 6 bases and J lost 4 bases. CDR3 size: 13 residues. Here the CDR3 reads CASSRTGPYGYTF. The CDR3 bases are TGTGCCAGCAGCCGGACAGGGCCCTATGGCTACACCTTC.

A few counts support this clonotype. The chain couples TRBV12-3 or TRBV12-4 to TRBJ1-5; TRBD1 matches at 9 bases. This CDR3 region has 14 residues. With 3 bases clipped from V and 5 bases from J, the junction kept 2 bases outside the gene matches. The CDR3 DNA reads TGTGCCAGCAGTTTTACAGGGGGCGATCAGCCCCAGCATTTT. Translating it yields CASSFTGGDQPQHF.

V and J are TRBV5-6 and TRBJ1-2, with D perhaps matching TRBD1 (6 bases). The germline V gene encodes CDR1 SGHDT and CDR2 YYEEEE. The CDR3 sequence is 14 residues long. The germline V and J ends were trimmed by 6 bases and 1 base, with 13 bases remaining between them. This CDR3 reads CASTFQGYNYGYTF. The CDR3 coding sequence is TGTGCCAGCACCTTCCAGGGGTATAACTATGGCTACACCTTC.

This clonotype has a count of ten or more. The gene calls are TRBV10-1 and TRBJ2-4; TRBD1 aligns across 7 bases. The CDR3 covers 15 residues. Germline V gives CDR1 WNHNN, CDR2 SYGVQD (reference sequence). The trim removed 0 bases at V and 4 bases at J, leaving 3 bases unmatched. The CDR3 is CASSESTGTKNIQYF. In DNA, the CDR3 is TGCGCCAGCAGTGAGTCGACAGGGACGAAAAACATTCAGTACTTC.